This T cell receptor (beta chain) emerged from a study of T cell clonotyping in hematopoietic cell transplantation. Samples: about 28 days before transplant, then days 30, 100 and 180 after. The assay was immunoSEQ multiplex PCR, and TCRdb's table has in-frame clones only and misses some. The sample lists under 9,500 clones, around 97% occurring once. CDR1 and CDR2 from the germline V gene are MDHEN and SYDVKM. V lost 7 bases, J lost 3 bases, and 6 bases stayed unmatched. The CDR3 covers 15 residues. Sample: peripheral blood mononuclear cells, taken 100 days after allogeneic stem cell transplant. This clonotype was sampled from a male patient between 60 and 69 years old who had an allogeneic stem cell transplant from a related donor, so the T cells may come from the graft donor. Some clones in this sample may be carry-over from other donors' samples. The J gene is TRBJ1-3, the V gene TRBV28; TRBD1 matches 10 bases. In nucleotides, the CDR3 is TGTGCCAGCAATCGACAGGGGGCGGGTGGAAACACCATATATTTT. Translated: CASNRQGAGGNTIYF.